These 25 T cell receptor beta chains were all obtained from the same sample, sequenced in a study of T cell responses to AZD1222 COVID-19 vaccine. The table came from immunoSEQ multiplex PCR; TCRdb's copy has only in-frame clones and leaves some out. The sample shows over 55,000 clones, roughly 80% of them seen only once. The sequences come from peripheral blood, collected 28 days after the second AZD1222 dose. The receptors derive from an adult who received the AZD1222 COVID-19 vaccine.

The CDR3, as DNA: TGTGCCAGCAGATCCGGGACAGGATCTTACAATGAGCAGTTCTTC. Protein sequence: CASRSGTGSYNEQFF. The gene calls are TRBV7-9 and TRBJ2-1; 8 bases align to TRBD1. The junction had 8 bases not matched to a gene; V was cut back by 6 bases and J by 4 bases. CDR3 length: 15 residues. Germline V gene data show CDR1 as SEHNR and CDR2 as FQNEAQ (reference sequence).

The chain links TRBV4-1 to TRBJ2-1, with D perhaps TRBD2 (5 bases). CDR1 and CDR2 (germline): MGHRA, YSYEKL. The ends were cut back, 2 bases at V and 3 bases at J, with 11 bases in the middle. The length of the CDR3 is 15 residues. The CDR3 DNA reads as TGCGCCAGCAGCCAACGGCTAGCTAGCTACAATGAGCAGTTCTTC. Its protein product is CASSQRLASYNEQFF.

The chain is built from TRBV6-5 and TRBJ1-1; D ambiguous. Germline-derived CDR1 and CDR2 are MNHEY and SVGAGI. The CDR3 totals 14 residues. Trimming removed 5 bases at V and 1 base at J, with 11 bases between. CDR3 sequence reads: CASSPSTPNTEAFF. In nucleotides, the CDR3 is TGTGCCAGCAGTCCCTCGACACCGAACACTGAAGCTTTCTTT.

This clone was detected once. The chain carries TRBV4-1 and TRBJ2-5; 7 bases line up with TRBD1. After removal of 5 bases from V and 0 bases from J, the junction contained 3 bases not matched to a gene. There are 14 residues in the CDR3. The V gene's germline CDR1 is MGHRA and CDR2 YSYEKL. The DNA for the CDR3 is TGCGCCAGCAGCAAGACAGGGAACCAAGAGACCCAGTACTTC. Amino acids: CASSKTGNQETQYF.

This chain joins TRBV4-1 and TRBJ1-2; TRBD1 matches at 8 bases. CDR1 is MGHRA, CDR2 YSYEKL, per germline. V trimming: 4 bases; J trimming: 5 bases; junction bases outside the gene matches: 6. The CDR3 is 14 residues long. The CDR3 protein is CASSPPDRVYGYTF. Written as DNA, the CDR3 is TGCGCCAGCAGCCCCCCGGACAGGGTGTATGGCTACACCTTC.

The sample holds a few counts of this clone. This rearrangement joins TRBV5-8 to TRBJ2-3; D not certain. The CDR3 has 16 amino acids. The germline V gene encodes CDR1 SGHTS and CDR2 YDEGEE. V lost 0 bases to trimming and J lost 0 bases, with 11 bases between them. In nucleotides, the CDR3 is TGTGCCAGCAGCTTGGGGACCTCCAGGAGCACAGATACGCAGTATTTT. It encodes CASSLGTSRSTDTQYF.

This chain joins TRBV3-1 (or the pseudogene TRBV3-2) and TRBJ1-4; D is uncertain. V lost 4 bases and J 4 bases, leaving 10 bases between the germline ends. There are 14 residues in the CDR3. Germline V lookup: CDR1 LGHDT, CDR2 YNNKEL (reference sequence). The CDR3 spells CASSLGQLNEKLFF. CDR3 bases: TGTGCCAGCAGCCTTGGGCAGCTTAATGAAAAACTGTTTTTT.

The rearrangement links TRBV29-1 to TRBJ1-2, with D perhaps matching TRBD1 (5 bases). Germline values: CDR1 SQVTM, CDR2 ANQGSEA. The germline V and J ends were trimmed by 2 bases and 4 bases, with 14 bases remaining between them. CDR3 length equals 14 residues. The CDR3: CSVELQDLGYGYTF. The CDR3 DNA follows: TGCAGCGTTGAATTACAGGATCTAGGCTATGGCTACACCTTC.

This chain uses TRBV5-5 with TRBJ2-3; D not certain. The germline CDR1 and CDR2 sequences are SGHKS and YYEKEE (reference sequence). The CDR3 length is 13 residues. V dropped 3 bases and J dropped 4 bases, with 9 bases sitting between them. This CDR3 is CASSSLGADTQYF. The CDR3 DNA is TGTGCCAGCAGCTCACTTGGGGCAGATACGCAGTATTTT. Full variable domain (rest looked up from reference TRBV5-5 and TRBJ2-3): DAGVTQSPTHLIKTRGQQVTLRCSPISGHKSVSWYQQVLGQGPQFIFQYYEKEERGRGNFPDRFSARQFPNYSSELNVNALLLGDSALYLCASSSLGADTQYFGPGTRLTVL.

The chain has TRBV4-3 and TRBJ1-5; unclear D gene. Germline CDR1 is LGHNA and CDR2 is YSLEER. The CDR3 loop spans 16 amino acids. The V end was cut by 0 bases, the J end by 9 bases, with 18 bases between. The CDR3 DNA is TGCGCCAGCAGCCAAGATATAAGTCGAGGCGGCGGGCCCCAGCATTTT. It codes for CASSQDISRGGGPQHF.

This chain joins TRBV5-5 and TRBJ1-2; D ambiguous. The V gene lost 3 bases and the J gene lost 6 bases, with 12 bases spanning the gap. CDR3 length equals 13 residues. Germline loops: CDR1 SGHKS, CDR2 YYEKEE (reference sequence). For the CDR3, the DNA is TGTGCCAGCAGCTCTGCCCTGACCCATGGCTACACCTTC. The encoded protein is CASSSALTHGYTF.

The rearrangement links TRBV19 to TRBJ2-3; tentatively, D is TRBD2 (5 bases). Germline V CDR1 and CDR2: LNHDA, SQIVND (reference sequence). Deletions cut 1 base from V and 1 base from J, with 9 bases between. CDR3 length: 15 amino acids. The DNA for the CDR3 is TGTGCCAGTAGTATAGCGGGGTCCCGCACAGATACGCAGTATTTT. This gives the protein CASSIAGSRTDTQYF.

The chain joins TRBV5-6 to TRBJ1-6; tentative D call: TRBD1 (5 bases). The ends were cut back, 4 bases at V and 2 bases at J, with 16 bases in the middle. Germline V gene data show CDR1 as SGHDT and CDR2 as YYEEEE. This CDR3 region has 17 residues. CDR3 nucleotides: TGTGCCAGCAGCCACCTAGGGGTGAGCCCCTATAATTCACCCCTCCACTTT. This translates into CASSHLGVSPYNSPLHF.

The chain couples TRBV5-1 to TRBJ2-5; 9 nucleotides match TRBD2. The CDR3 loop spans 13 amino acids. Germline lookup yields CDR1 SGHRS and CDR2 YFSETQ. J was trimmed by 4 bases and V by 4 bases; bases with no gene match: 2. CDR3 DNA sequence: TGCGCCAGCAGCACGGGACTAGCAGAGACCCAGTACTTC. This sequence encodes CASSTGLAETQYF.

V usage is TRBV5-1 and J usage is TRBJ1-1; D is unclear. The CDR3 totals 13 residues. Germline CDR1 is SGHRS and CDR2 is YFSETQ. Trimming removed 2 bases at V and 2 bases at J, with 7 bases between. For the CDR3, the DNA is TGCGCCAGCAGCTTAATGTACAACACTGAAGCTTTCTTT. Translating it yields CASSLMYNTEAFF.

The rearrangement uses TRBV27 and TRBJ1-2; perhaps TRBD1 as D (5 bases). CDR3 length: 15 amino acids. V was shortened by 4 bases and J by 2 bases, with 14 bases between the two germline ends. In germline, CDR1 is MNHEY, CDR2 SMNVEV (reference sequence). CDR3 sequence reads: CASSSGPFLNYGYTF. CDR3 in DNA: TGTGCCAGCAGTTCGGGACCATTTTTAAACTATGGCTACACCTTC.

The chain is built from TRBV3-1 (or the pseudogene TRBV3-2) and TRBJ1-1, with D unclear. The CDR3 runs to 15 residues. Deletions cut 1 base from V and 3 bases from J, with 12 bases between. Germline values: CDR1 LGHDT, CDR2 YNNKEL (reference sequence). CDR3 nucleotide sequence: TGTGCCAGCAGCCAAGGACACAGTCTGGACACTGAAGCTTTCTTT. Translated: CASSQGHSLDTEAFF.

CDR3 in amino acids: CASSLAVSSGNTIYF. CDR3 coding DNA: TGTGCCAGCTCCTTGGCGGTTAGCTCTGGAAACACCATATATTTT. The V and J genes are TRBV7-2 and TRBJ1-3, with D hard to call. The V gene's germline CDR1 is SGHTA and CDR2 FQGNSA. This CDR3 is built from 15 residues. The V gene lost 8 bases and the J gene lost 0 bases, with 14 bases spanning the gap.

The chain employs TRBV7-9 and TRBJ2-1; weak D call: TRBD1 (6 bases). CDR3 length: 15 amino acids. The V end lost 0 bases, the J end lost 6 bases, and 12 bases lay between the germline ends. CDR1 SEHNR and CDR2 FQNEAQ come from the germline V gene (reference sequence). The DNA for the CDR3 is TGTGCCAGCAGCTTAGCGCACAGGGTCGGCAATGAGCAGTTCTTC. It is translated as CASSLAHRVGNEQFF.

With regard to this clone: In the same sample, other DNA sequences code for this CDR3. The V gene is TRBV10-3, the J gene TRBJ1-5; possible D gene TRBD1, 6 bases. In germline, CDR1 is ENHRY, CDR2 SYGVKD. V dropped 5 bases and J dropped 5 bases, with 28 bases sitting between them. CDR3 length: 19 amino acids. CDR3 residues: CAISRRQVVVCLGDQPQHF. CDR3 bases: TGTGCCATCAGTAGACGACAGGTCGTCGTATGTCTGGGAGATCAGCCCCAGCATTTT.

The chain links TRBV6-6 to TRBJ1-2; D not resolved. Looked up from germline, CDR1 is MNHNY and CDR2 is SVGAGI (reference sequence). The V and J ends lost 4 bases and 6 bases respectively, with 15 bases between them. The CDR3 extends over 14 amino acids. CDR3 DNA: TGTGCCAGCAGTTCGACACCGCCCGGGCATGGCTACACCTTC. Protein sequence: CASSSTPPGHGYTF.

This clone was seen more than once but under ten times. Other DNA sequences from this sample encode an identical CDR3 as well. The chain carries TRBV19 and TRBJ2-2; D is ambiguous. Deletions cut 3 bases from V and 1 base from J, with 6 bases between. The CDR3 totals 14 residues. Germline V gives CDR1 LNHDA, CDR2 SQIVND (reference sequence). This CDR3 reads CASSISRNTGELFF. The CDR3 coding sequence is TGTGCCAGTAGTATCAGCCGGAACACCGGGGAGCTGTTTTTT.

This sequence joins TRBV5-1 and TRBJ2-2, with 9 bases matching TRBD1. The J segment lost 4 bases and the V segment lost 2 bases, leaving 6 bases of the junction unmatched. This CDR3 region has 16 residues. In germline, CDR1 is SGHRS, CDR2 YFSETQ. CDR3 DNA: TGCGCCAGCAGCTTACAGGGACAGGGAGGCACCGGGGAGCTGTTTTTT. This sequence encodes CASSLQGQGGTGELFF.

A word on this clone: The sample holds other DNA sequences that translate to the same CDR3. The gene calls are TRBV3-1 (or the pseudogene TRBV3-2) and TRBJ2-7; perhaps D is TRBD1 or TRBD2 (5 bases each). The CDR3 has 14 residues. Between the trimmed V and J ends, which lost 3 bases and 2 bases, there was a span of 11 bases. Germline-derived CDR1 and CDR2 are LGHDT and YNNKEL (reference sequence). The CDR3 DNA is TGTGCCAGCAGCCAGGGGGACGGAGCCTACGAGCAGTACTTC. This encodes CASSQGDGAYEQYF.

This clone was found once. V usage is TRBV5-8 and J usage is TRBJ2-5, with D uncertain. Between the trimmed V and J ends, which lost 2 bases and 0 bases, there was a span of 8 bases. The CDR3 has 14 residues. Looked up from germline, CDR1 is SGHTS and CDR2 is YDEGEE. This chain's CDR3 is CASSFQQYQETQYF. In DNA, the CDR3 is TGTGCCAGCAGCTTCCAGCAGTACCAAGAGACCCAGTACTTC.